Presented here are 8 T cell receptor beta chains from one specimen sequenced in a study of neoadjuvant anti-PD-1 for oral cavity cancer. Only in-frame clones appear in the TCRdb table, and some are missing; sequencing was by immunoSEQ multiplex PCR. The sample consists of about 79,000 clones, more than 70% of them appearing once. The specimen comprised PBMCs, sampled before nivolumab (anti-PD-1) treatment. The receptors shown here come from a person between 40 and 85 years old with oral cavity squamous cell carcinoma.

This rearrangement joins TRBV10-3 to TRBJ1-1; 7 nucleotides align to TRBD1. Germline V gene data show CDR1 as ENHRY and CDR2 as SYGVKD. This CDR3 is 13 amino acids long. With V trimmed by 6 bases and J by 5 bases, 6 bases remained unmatched. The CDR3 region is CAIRQGGYTEAFF. The CDR3, as DNA: TGTGCCATCAGGCAGGGGGGTTATACTGAAGCTTTCTTT.

The rearrangement joins TRBV9 to TRBJ1-2, with 8 nucleotides matching TRBD1. This CDR3 has 13 residues. Germline assignment: CDR1 SGDLS and CDR2 YYNGEE. J was trimmed by 7 bases and V by 3 bases; bases with no gene match: 5. The CDR3 loop is CASSAGQGFGYTF. The CDR3 DNA reads as TGTGCCAGCAGCGCCGGACAGGGCTTTGGCTACACCTTC. The whole variable domain, remainder taken from reference TRBV9 and TRBJ1-2, is DSGVTQTPKHLITATGQRVTLRCSPRSGDLSVYWYQQSLDQGLQFLIQYYNGEERAKGNILERFSAQQFPDLHSELNLSSLELGDSALYFCASSAGQGFGYTFGSGTRLTVV.

The chain joins TRBV5-1 to TRBJ2-7; 7 bases are shared with TRBD1. Trimming cost V 3 bases and J 3 bases; bases outside gene matches: 9. The CDR3 contains 15 residues. The V gene's germline CDR1 is SGHRS and CDR2 YFSETQ. This chain's CDR3 is CASSSTSGQSYEQYF. CDR3 DNA: TGCGCCAGCAGCTCCACGTCGGGACAGAGCTACGAGCAGTACTTC.

The V and J genes are TRBV20-1 and TRBJ1-1; no definite D call. CDR3 length equals 11 residues. Per the germline V gene, CDR1 is DFQATT and CDR2 is SNEGSKA (reference sequence). The germline V and J ends were trimmed by 3 bases and 1 base, with 3 bases remaining between them. The CDR3 loop reads CSASRNTEAFF. The CDR3 nucleotides read TGCAGTGCTAGTCGGAACACTGAAGCTTTCTTT.

The chain joins TRBV5-1 to TRBJ2-1; D is undetermined. Germline assignment: CDR1 SGHRS and CDR2 YFSETQ. V was clipped by 2 bases and J by 6 bases, with 12 bases between them. The CDR3 sequence is 14 residues long. The CDR3 is CASSFSSSGNEQFF. For the CDR3, the DNA is TGCGCCAGCAGCTTCTCTTCCTCGGGCAATGAGCAGTTCTTC.

The CDR3 loop is CASSRTGTGGSGYEQYF. The CDR3 coding sequence is TGTGCCAGCAGTCGTACCGGGACAGGGGGCTCTGGCTACGAGCAGTACTTC. J is TRBJ2-7 and V is TRBV28, with 12 bases lining up with TRBD1. V trimming: 5 bases; J trimming: 3 bases; junction bases outside the gene matches: 11. CDR3 size: 17 residues. In germline, CDR1 is MDHEN, CDR2 SYDVKM.

The chain employs TRBV30 and TRBJ1-2; D might be TRBD1 (6 bases). Trimming took 2 bases from V and 7 from J, leaving 17 bases between them. Germline-derived CDR1 and CDR2 are GTSNPN and SVGIG (reference sequence). CDR3 length: 14 amino acids. The CDR3 coding sequence is TGTGCCTGGAGTCCGGGACTCCAACAGGGTGGCTACACCTTC. It specifies CAWSPGLQQGGYTF.

The chain is built from TRBV12-1 and TRBJ2-3; TRBD2 was called by the table and not checked on the DNA. TRBV12-1 is given as a pseudogene. The length of the CDR3 is 17 residues. The CDR3 coding sequence is TGTGCCAGCAGCTCCGGACTAGCGGGGGAGCCTAAGGATACGCAGTATTTT. Its protein product is CASSSGLAGEPKDTQYF.